This T cell receptor beta chain stems from a study of T-cell memory formation after mild COVID-19. Overall study: Most TCR clusters belonged to a single donor. Regarding the study as a whole: Contracting CD4+ clones were located mainly in CM and EM, and CD8+ clones in EMRA. Prior to infection, memory already included some responding clones, suggesting cross-reactive memory joined. The study found balanced CD4/CD8 in clones contracting day 15 to 85 and a CD4+ lean in later expanders.

With regard to this clonotype: The antigen is unknown.

V dropped 2 bases and J dropped 5 bases, with 15 bases sitting between them. The germline V gene encodes CDR1 KGHDR and CDR2 SFDVKD. This CDR3 comprises 16 residues. Each CDR3 protein gets one entry after TCRdb re-called the 5' RACE reads with MiXCR. Among 350,000 to 500,000 distinct CDR3 sequences listed, about 20% were seen once. The chain links TRBV24-1 to TRBJ2-1; D call uncertain. The receptor was isolated from an adult woman who had mild COVID-19 (a few samples of this study predate the infection). Cell type and time point are not known. Material: PBMCs or a T cell subset sorted from them (not recorded which). As DNA, the CDR3 is TGTGCCACCAGTGATTCCCTGAACCCCCCTAACAATGAGCAGTTCTTC. Translating it yields CATSDSLNPPNNEQFF.